A single sample gave rise to the 22 T cell receptor beta chains below, sequenced in a study of cytomegalovirus exposure and HLA in healthy donors. PCR used 60 Vbeta primers and 13 Jbeta primers. Repertoires were generated with immunoSEQ multiplex PCR, while TCRdb's copy carries only in-frame clones and drops some. The repertoire holds 150,000 or so clones, with approximately 73% as singletons. The source material was PBMCs. These receptors were collected from a woman aged 18-29 years in good health and CMV-seronegative.

The chain carries TRBV5-1 and TRBJ2-2, with 8 positions matching TRBD1. Per germline, CDR1 SGHRS and CDR2 YFSETQ. V was clipped by 4 bases and J by 2 bases; unmatched bases: 10. This CDR3 is built from 17 residues. CDR3: CASSTGAQGANTGELFF. The CDR3 DNA follows: TGCGCCAGCAGCACAGGGGCCCAGGGGGCAAACACCGGGGAGCTGTTTTTT.

This chain joins TRBV6-6 and TRBJ1-3; D is possibly TRBD1 (6 bases). Germline V gene data show CDR1 as MNHNY and CDR2 as SVGAGI (reference sequence). With 6 bases removed from V and 1 base from J, the gap between germline ends came to 13 bases. The CDR3 covers 15 residues. This CDR3 is CASRVTGTSGNTIYF. The CDR3 coding sequence is TGTGCCAGCAGGGTAACAGGGACATCTGGAAACACCATATATTTT.

The chain carries TRBV4-3 and TRBJ2-5; perhaps TRBD2 as D (6 bases). CDR1 LGHNA and CDR2 YSLEER come from the germline V gene. CDR3 length: 17 amino acids. Trimming cost V 2 bases and J 4 bases, with 20 bases left between them. The CDR3 reads CASSQTTSYSSGETQYF. CDR3 in DNA: TGCGCCAGCAGCCAAACCACTAGCTATTCCAGTGGAGAGACCCAGTACTTC.

J is TRBJ2-7 and V is TRBV11-3; 10 bases match TRBD2. Trimming removed 11 bases from V and 0 bases from J; junction bases left unmatched: 7. Germline V gene lookup returns CDR1 SGHNT and CDR2 YENEEA. This CDR3 has 14 amino acids. CDR3 in amino acids: CAGGLADPSYEQYV. As DNA, the CDR3 is TGTGCCGGAGGACTAGCGGACCCCTCCTACGAGCAGTACGTC.

This clone appeared a single time. V usage is TRBV12-1 and J usage is TRBJ2-7; the listed D gene, TRBD1, was not tested against the DNA. TRBV12-1 is listed as a pseudogene. This CDR3 has 17 residues. The CDR3 sequence: CASSLLTGQVIFYEQYV. The CDR3 nucleotides read TGTGCCAGCAGCTTGCTAACGGGACAGGTGATCTTCTACGAGCAGTACGTC.

In regard to this clone: A read error may produce the germline difference seen at one junction end. V is TRBV7-9 and J is TRBJ1-5; TRBD1 matches 7 bases. Germline-derived CDR1 and CDR2 are SEHNR and FQNEAQ (reference sequence). This CDR3 region has 13 residues. Here the CDR3 reads CSSSPQGNQPQHF. DNA for the CDR3: TGTTCCAGCAGCCCACAGGGGAATCAGCCCCAGCATTTT.

This clone appeared a few times. The chain recombines TRBV7-9 with TRBJ1-1; 8 nucleotides align to TRBD1. CDR1 SEHNR and CDR2 FQNEAQ come from the germline V gene (reference sequence). The CDR3 is made up of 15 amino acids. Trimming cost V 5 bases and J 7 bases; bases outside gene matches: 12. In DNA form, the CDR3 reads TGTGCCAGCAGCCCACCGACAGGGGAATATGATGAAGCTTTCTTT. This encodes CASSPPTGEYDEAFF.

The chain combines TRBV2 with TRBJ2-1; TRBD2 agrees at 10 bases. CDR3 length: 16 amino acids. Germline V gene lookup returns CDR1 SNHLY and CDR2 FYNNEI. Trimming cost V 6 bases and J 7 bases; bases outside gene matches: 12. This chain's CDR3 is CASRGPGLAILNEQFF. The CDR3 nucleotides read TGTGCCAGCAGGGGGCCGGGACTAGCGATACTAAATGAGCAGTTCTTC.

V is TRBV6-1 and J is TRBJ1-1; 7 nucleotides agree with TRBD1. Germline V gene lookup returns CDR1 MNHNS and CDR2 SASEGT. With 7 bases clipped from V and 8 bases from J, the junction kept 4 bases outside the gene matches. The CDR3 contains 11 residues. In DNA, the CDR3 is TGTGCCAGCATTTGGGGACAGGAAGCTTTCTTT. Amino acid sequence: CASIWGQEAFF.

As for this clone: Other DNA sequences of this sample code for an identical CDR3. This chain joins TRBV4-1 and TRBJ2-1, with TRBD2 as a possible D gene (7 bases). The CDR3 totals 13 residues. Trimming left V 3 bases short and J 6 bases short, with 9 bases between. CDR1 and CDR2 from the germline V gene are MGHRA and YSYEKL. CDR3 nucleotides: TGCGCCAGCAGCCAGGGAGGGGGCAATGAGCAGTTCTTC. The encoded protein is CASSQGGGNEQFF.

This clone was picked up one time. The rearrangement links TRBV5-1 to TRBJ1-4; the D gene is possibly TRBD1 (6 bases). V was clipped by 3 bases and J by 8 bases, with 14 bases between them. The CDR3 runs 14 residues. Germline V gene sequence: CDR1 SGHRS, CDR2 YFSETQ. CDR3 sequence (DNA): TGCGCCAGCAGCTCGGGACAATTTGGGGAAAAACTGTTTTTT. It is translated as CASSSGQFGEKLFF.

The chain combines TRBV4-3 with TRBJ1-2, with 10 bases identical to TRBD1. The germline gives CDR1 LGHNA, CDR2 YSLEER. The V gene end was trimmed by 4 bases and the J gene end by 2 bases; junction bases not matched to a gene: 4. The CDR3 loop spans 15 amino acids. CDR3: CASSLDRGPNYGYTF. CDR3 bases: TGCGCCAGCAGCCTTGACAGGGGGCCGAACTATGGCTACACCTTC.

Written as DNA, the CDR3 is TGTGCCAGCAGTTTCCTCAGGGCGGGGGGCTACACCTTC. Residues: CASSFLRAGGYTF. This sequence joins TRBV28 and TRBJ1-2, with D possibly being TRBD1 (5 bases). The germline V gene has CDR1 MDHEN and CDR2 SYDVKM. The CDR3 extends over 13 amino acids. V dropped 3 bases and J dropped 8 bases, with 13 bases sitting between them.

The chain combines TRBV5-1 with TRBJ2-7, with 9 bases matching TRBD1. This CDR3 contains 14 residues. From germline, CDR1 is SGHRS and CDR2 YFSETQ. V gave up 4 bases and J gave up 5 bases; unmatched junction bases: 7. CDR3 sequence (DNA): TGCGCCAGCAGCCCCGGACAGGGGAGCAACGAGCAGTACTTC. Protein sequence: CASSPGQGSNEQYF.

This clone was recorded only once. The chain combines TRBV6-5 with TRBJ2-5, with 10 bases matching TRBD1. CDR3 size: 15 residues. The V gene's germline CDR1 is MNHEY and CDR2 SVGAGI. J was trimmed by 5 bases and V by 5 bases; bases with no gene match: 8. CDR3 nucleotide sequence: TGTGCCAGCAGTCAAGGACAGGGGGGGTGGGAGACCCAGTACTTC. Translating gives CASSQGQGGWETQYF.

V is TRBV16 and J is TRBJ2-2, with 13 positions matching TRBD2. Germline V CDR1 and CDR2: KGHSY, FQNENV. Trimming took 0 bases from V and 6 from J; bases not matched to a gene: 1. This CDR3 is 16 amino acids long. CDR3: CASSQSGLAGAGELFF. The CDR3 bases are TGTGCCAGCAGCCAATCCGGACTAGCGGGAGCCGGGGAGCTGTTTTTT.

This rearrangement joins TRBV9 to TRBJ2-3; 10 bases map to TRBD2. V shed 3 bases and J 0 bases; nucleotides not matched to a gene: 1. Germline lookup yields CDR1 SGDLS and CDR2 YYNGEE. CDR3 length equals 15 residues. The CDR3 nucleotides are TGTGCCAGCAGCGAGACTAGCGGGAGCACAGATACGCAGTATTTT. Protein: CASSETSGSTDTQYF.

CDR3 nucleotide sequence: TGCGCCAGCAATCCTCAGTACCAAGAGACCCAGTACTTC. Amino acid sequence: CASNPQYQETQYF. V is TRBV5-1 and J is TRBJ2-5; D unclear. The CDR3 loop spans 13 amino acids. The germline V gene has CDR1 SGHRS and CDR2 YFSETQ. V was pared by 6 bases and J by 0 bases, with 9 bases between.

V gene TRBV6-1 combines with J gene TRBJ1-3; no clear D gene. From germline, CDR1 is MNHNS and CDR2 SASEGT. V lost 1 base and J lost 4, with 14 bases in between. The CDR3 loop spans 16 amino acids. CDR3 residues: CASSEGPKWSGNTIYF. The CDR3 DNA follows: TGTGCCAGCAGTGAAGGCCCTAAGTGGTCCGGAAACACCATATATTTT.

Sample share makes this clone medium-sized. The J gene is TRBJ1-5, the V gene TRBV2; maybe TRBD1 (6 bases). CDR1 is SNHLY, CDR2 FYNNEI, per germline. The ends were cut back, 7 bases at V and 3 bases at J, with 13 bases in the middle. This CDR3 contains 14 residues. The CDR3 reads CASTMGANNQPQHF. The DNA for the CDR3 is TGTGCCAGCACCATGGGGGCTAACAATCAGCCCCAGCATTTT.

This chain links TRBV11-3 with TRBJ1-4; D is unresolved. This CDR3 is 11 amino acids long. Trimming removed 5 bases at V and 8 bases at J, with 6 bases between. Germline V CDR1 and CDR2: SGHNT, YENEEA. CDR3 residues: CASSLEEKLFF. The CDR3 DNA reads TGTGCCAGCAGCCTGGAGGAAAAACTGTTTTTT.

The chain joins TRBV21-1 to TRBJ1-5; the table's D call of TRBD1 was not tested on the DNA. TRBV21-1 is a listed pseudogene. The length of the CDR3 is 20 residues. The CDR3 loop is CASSKGGTGRATHSNQPQHF. CDR3 DNA sequence: TGTGCCAGCAGCAAAGGTGGGACAGGGAGGGCTACCCATAGCAATCAGCCCCAGCATTTT.